This TCR beta chain emerged from a study of cytomegalovirus exposure and HLA in healthy donors. Whole-study results and caveats: The HLA-A and HLA-B alleles of most subjects were reportedly predicted accurately from TCR beta sequences.

In this sample, this clone turned up a few times. Its antigen is unknown. With 1 base clipped from V and 7 bases from J, the junction kept 12 bases outside the gene matches. The V gene's germline CDR1 is SGHNT and CDR2 YENEEA. CDR3 length: 17 residues. A multiplex PCR was run with 60 Vbeta primers and 13 Jbeta primers. Method: immunoSEQ multiplex PCR; TCRdb's copy keeps in-frame clones and lacks some. This table has about 150,000 clones, approximately 79% appearing once. This clonotype was sampled from a woman in her fifties or sixties in good health and CMV-seropositive. The specimen was PBMCs. V usage is TRBV11-3 and J usage is TRBJ2-3; 9 bases match TRBD2. CDR3 sequence: CASSLGLAGGPINTQYF. In DNA form, the CDR3 reads TGTGCCAGCAGCTTAGGGCTGGCGGGGGGGCCGATCAATACGCAGTATTTT.